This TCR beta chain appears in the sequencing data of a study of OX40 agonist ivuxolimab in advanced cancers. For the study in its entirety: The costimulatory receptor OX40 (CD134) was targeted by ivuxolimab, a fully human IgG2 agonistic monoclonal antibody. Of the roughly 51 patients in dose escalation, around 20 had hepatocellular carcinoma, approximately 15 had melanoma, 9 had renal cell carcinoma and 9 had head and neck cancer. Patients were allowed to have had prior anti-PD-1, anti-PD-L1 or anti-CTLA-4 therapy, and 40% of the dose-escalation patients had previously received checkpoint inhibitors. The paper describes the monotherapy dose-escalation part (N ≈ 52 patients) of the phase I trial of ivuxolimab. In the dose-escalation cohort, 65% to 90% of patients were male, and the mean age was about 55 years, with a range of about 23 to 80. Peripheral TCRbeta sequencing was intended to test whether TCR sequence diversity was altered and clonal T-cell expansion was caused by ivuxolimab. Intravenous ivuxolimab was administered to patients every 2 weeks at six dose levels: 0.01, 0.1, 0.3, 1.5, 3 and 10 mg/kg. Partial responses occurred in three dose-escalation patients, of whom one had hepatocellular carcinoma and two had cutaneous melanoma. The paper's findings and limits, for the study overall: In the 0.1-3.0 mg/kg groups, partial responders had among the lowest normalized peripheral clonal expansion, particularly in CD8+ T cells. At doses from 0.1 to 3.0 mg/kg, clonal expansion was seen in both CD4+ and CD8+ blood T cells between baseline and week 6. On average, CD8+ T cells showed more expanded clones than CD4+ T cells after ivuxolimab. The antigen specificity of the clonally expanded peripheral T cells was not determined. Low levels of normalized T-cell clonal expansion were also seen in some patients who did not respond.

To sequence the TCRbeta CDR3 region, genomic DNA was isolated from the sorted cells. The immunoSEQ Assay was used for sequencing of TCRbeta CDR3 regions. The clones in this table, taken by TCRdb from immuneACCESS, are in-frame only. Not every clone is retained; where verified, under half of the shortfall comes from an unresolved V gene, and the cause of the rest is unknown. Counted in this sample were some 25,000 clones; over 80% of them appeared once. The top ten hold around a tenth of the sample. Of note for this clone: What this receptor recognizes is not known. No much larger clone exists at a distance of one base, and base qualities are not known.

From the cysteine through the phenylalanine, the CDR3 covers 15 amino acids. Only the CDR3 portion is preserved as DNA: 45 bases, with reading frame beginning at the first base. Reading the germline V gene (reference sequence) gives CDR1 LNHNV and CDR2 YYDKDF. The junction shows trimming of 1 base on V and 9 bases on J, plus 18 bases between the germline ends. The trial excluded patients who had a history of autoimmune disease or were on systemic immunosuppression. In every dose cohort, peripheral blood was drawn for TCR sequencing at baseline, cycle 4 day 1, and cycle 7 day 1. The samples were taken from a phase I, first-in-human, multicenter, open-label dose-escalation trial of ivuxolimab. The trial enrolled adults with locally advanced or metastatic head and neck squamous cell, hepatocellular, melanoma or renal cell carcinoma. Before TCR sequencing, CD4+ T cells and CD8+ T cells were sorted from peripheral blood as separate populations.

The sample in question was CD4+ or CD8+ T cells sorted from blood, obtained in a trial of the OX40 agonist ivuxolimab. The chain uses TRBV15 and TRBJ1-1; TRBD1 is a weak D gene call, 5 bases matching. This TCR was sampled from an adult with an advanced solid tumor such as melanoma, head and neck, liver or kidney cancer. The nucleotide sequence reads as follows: TGTGCCACCAGCAGAGGATCCCAGGGTTGGCCCCAAGCTTTCTTT. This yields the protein CATSRGSQGWPQAFF. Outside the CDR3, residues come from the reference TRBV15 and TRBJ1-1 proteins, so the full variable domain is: DAMVIQNPRYQVTQFGKPVTLSCSQTLNHNVMYWYQQKSSQAPKLLFHYYDKDFNNEADTPDNFQSRRPNTSFCFLDIRSPGLGDTAMYLCATSRGSQGWPQAFFGQGTRLTVV.